Sequencing of this TCR beta chain was carried out in a study of shared clonotypes between healthy human individuals. Study findings and constraints: The study found lower generation probabilities in non-shared clonotypes than in those shared by all four donors. Sampling was confined to blood; repertoires within tissues likely differ.

Profiled with immunoSEQ multiplex PCR; TCRdb holds only in-frame clones, not every one. The table includes approximately 1,500,000 clones, around 98% detected once. All participating donors were Caucasian adults from Nashville, Tennessee. In the CD4+ fraction, cells were divided into CD45RA+ naive and CD45RA-negative memory subsets. Concerning this clone itself: Its antigen is not identified.

Trimming at V came to 2 bases and at J to 3 bases, leaving 3 bases not matched to a gene. In germline, CDR1 is MNHEY, CDR2 SVGAGI. The CDR3 runs 14 residues. The sequence came from a man under 40 in good health. The V call is TRBV6-5, the J call TRBJ2-7, with 8 bases that match TRBD1. Material for sequencing was naive CD4+ T cells sorted from blood. Subset denoted: CD45RA+ positively selected. The chain's CDR3 is CASSYQGAYYEQYF. For the CDR3, the DNA is TGTGCCAGCAGTTACCAGGGGGCCTACTACGAGCAGTACTTC.